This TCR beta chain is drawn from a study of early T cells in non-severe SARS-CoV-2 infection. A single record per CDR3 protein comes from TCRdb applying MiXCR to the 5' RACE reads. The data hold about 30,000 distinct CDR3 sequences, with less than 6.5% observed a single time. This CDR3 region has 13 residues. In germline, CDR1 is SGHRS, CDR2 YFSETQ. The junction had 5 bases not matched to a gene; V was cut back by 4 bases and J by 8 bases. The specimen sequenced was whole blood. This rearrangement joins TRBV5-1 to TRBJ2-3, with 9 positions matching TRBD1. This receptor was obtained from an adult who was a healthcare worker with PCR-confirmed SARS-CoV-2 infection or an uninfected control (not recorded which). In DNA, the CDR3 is TGCGCCAGCAGCCGGGACAGGGTCTTTACGCAGTATTTT. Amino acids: CASSRDRVFTQYF.